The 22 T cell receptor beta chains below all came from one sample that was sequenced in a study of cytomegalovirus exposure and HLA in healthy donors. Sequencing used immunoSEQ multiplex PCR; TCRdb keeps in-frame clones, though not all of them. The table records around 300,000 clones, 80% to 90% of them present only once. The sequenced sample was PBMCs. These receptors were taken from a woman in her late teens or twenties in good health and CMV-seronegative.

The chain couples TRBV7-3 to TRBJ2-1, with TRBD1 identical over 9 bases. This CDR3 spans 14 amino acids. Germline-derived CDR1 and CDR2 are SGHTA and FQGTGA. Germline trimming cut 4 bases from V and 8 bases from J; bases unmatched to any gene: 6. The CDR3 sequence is CASSSGQGWDEQFF. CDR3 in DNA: TGTGCCAGCAGCTCAGGACAGGGGTGGGATGAGCAGTTCTTC.

In DNA, the CDR3 is TGTGCCAGCAGCAAGAGACTAGCGGGAGCCTACAATGAGCAGTTCTTC. Translated, it gives CASSKRLAGAYNEQFF. The rearrangement joins TRBV28 to TRBJ2-1, with 12 bases matching TRBD2. The CDR3 covers 16 residues. The germline V gene encodes CDR1 MDHEN and CDR2 SYDVKM. The junction had 5 bases not matched to a gene; V was cut back by 6 bases and J by 2 bases.

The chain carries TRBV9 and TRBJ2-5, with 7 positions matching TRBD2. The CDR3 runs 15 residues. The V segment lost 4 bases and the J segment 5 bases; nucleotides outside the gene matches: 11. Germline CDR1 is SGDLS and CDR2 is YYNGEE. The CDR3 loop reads CASSPSAGEGETQYF. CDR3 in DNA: TGTGCCAGCAGCCCTTCCGCGGGAGAGGGGGAGACCCAGTACTTC.

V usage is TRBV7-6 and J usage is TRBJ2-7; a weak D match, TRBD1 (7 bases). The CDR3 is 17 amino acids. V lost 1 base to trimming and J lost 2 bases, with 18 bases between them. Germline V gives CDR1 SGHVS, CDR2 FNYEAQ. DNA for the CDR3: TGTGCCAGCAGCTTAGAAGTGGGGCGGGACAGTACCTACGAGCAGTACTTC. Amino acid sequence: CASSLEVGRDSTYEQYF. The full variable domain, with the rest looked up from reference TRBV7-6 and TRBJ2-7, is GAGVSQSPRYKVTKRGQDVALRCDPISGHVSLYWYRQALGQGPEFLTYFNYEAQQDKSGLPNDRFSAERPEGSISTLTIQRTEQRDSAMYRCASSLEVGRDSTYEQYFGPGTRLTVT.

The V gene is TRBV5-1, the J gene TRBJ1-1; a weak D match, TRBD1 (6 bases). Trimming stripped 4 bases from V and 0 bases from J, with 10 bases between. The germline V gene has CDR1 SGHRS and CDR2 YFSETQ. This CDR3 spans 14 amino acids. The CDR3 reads CASSEQGMNTEAFF. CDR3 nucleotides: TGCGCCAGCAGCGAACAGGGCATGAACACTGAAGCTTTCTTT.

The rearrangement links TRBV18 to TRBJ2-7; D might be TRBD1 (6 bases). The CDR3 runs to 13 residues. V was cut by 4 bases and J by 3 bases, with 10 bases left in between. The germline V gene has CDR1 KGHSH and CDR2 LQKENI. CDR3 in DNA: TGTGCCAGCTCACTCGGGACAAACTACGAGCAGTACTTC. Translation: CASSLGTNYEQYF.

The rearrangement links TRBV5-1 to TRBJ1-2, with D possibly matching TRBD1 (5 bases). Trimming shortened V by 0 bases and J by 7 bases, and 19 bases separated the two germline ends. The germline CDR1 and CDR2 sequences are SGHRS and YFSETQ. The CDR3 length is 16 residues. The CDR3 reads CASSLGASRASSGYTF. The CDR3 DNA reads TGCGCCAGCAGCTTGGGAGCTTCCAGGGCTTCATCTGGCTACACCTTC.

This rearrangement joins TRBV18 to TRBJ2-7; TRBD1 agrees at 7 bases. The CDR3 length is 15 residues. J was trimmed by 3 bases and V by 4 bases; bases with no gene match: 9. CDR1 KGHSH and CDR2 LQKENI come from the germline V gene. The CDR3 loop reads CASSQTTGALYEQYF. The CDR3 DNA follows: TGTGCCAGCTCACAAACCACAGGGGCCCTCTACGAGCAGTACTTC.

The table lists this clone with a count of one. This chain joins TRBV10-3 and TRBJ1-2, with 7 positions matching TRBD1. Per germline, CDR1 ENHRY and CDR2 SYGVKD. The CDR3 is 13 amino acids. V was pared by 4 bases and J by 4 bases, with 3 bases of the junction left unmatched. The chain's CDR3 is CAISGDSLYGYTF. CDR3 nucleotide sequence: TGTGCCATCAGTGGGGACAGCCTCTATGGCTACACCTTC.

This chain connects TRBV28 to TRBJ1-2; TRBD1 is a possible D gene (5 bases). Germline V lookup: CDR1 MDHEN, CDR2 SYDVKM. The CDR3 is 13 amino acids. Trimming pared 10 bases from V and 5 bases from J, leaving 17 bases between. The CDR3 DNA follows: TGTGCCACCCGAGGGAGGGGCTGGTATGGCTACACCTTC. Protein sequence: CATRGRGWYGYTF.

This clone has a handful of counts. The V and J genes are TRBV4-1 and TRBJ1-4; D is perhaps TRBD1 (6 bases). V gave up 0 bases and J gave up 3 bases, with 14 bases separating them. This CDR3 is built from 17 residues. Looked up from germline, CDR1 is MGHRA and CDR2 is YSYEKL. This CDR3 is CASSQDLSGHSNEKLFF. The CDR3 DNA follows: TGCGCCAGCAGCCAAGATTTATCGGGACACTCTAATGAAAAACTGTTTTTT.

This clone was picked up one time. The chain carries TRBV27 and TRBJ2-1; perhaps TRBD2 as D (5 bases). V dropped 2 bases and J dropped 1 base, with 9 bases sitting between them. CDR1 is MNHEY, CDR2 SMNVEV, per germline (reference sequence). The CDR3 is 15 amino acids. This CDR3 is CASSLGSESYNEQFF. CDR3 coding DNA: TGTGCCAGCAGTTTAGGGAGTGAATCCTACAATGAGCAGTTCTTC.

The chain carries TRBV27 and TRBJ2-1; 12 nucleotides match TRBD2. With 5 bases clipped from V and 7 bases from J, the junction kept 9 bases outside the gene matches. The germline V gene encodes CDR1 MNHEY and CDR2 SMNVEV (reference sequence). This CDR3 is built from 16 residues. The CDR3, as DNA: TGTGCCAGCAGTGCCTCTAGCGGGGGGGCTAGTAATGAGCAGTTCTTC. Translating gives CASSASSGGASNEQFF.

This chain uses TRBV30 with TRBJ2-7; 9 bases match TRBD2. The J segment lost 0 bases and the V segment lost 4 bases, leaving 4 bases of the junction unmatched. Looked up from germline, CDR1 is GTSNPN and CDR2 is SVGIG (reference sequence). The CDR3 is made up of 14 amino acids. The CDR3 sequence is CAWTLAGFSYEQYF. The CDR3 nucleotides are TGTGCCTGGACCCTAGCGGGGTTCTCCTACGAGCAGTACTTC. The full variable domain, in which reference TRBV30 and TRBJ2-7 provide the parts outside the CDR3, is SQTIHQWPATLVQPVGSPLSLECTVEGTSNPNLYWYRQAAGRGLQLLFYSVGIGQISSEVPQNLSASRPQDRQFILSSKKLLLSDSGFYLCAWTLAGFSYEQYFGPGTRLTVT.

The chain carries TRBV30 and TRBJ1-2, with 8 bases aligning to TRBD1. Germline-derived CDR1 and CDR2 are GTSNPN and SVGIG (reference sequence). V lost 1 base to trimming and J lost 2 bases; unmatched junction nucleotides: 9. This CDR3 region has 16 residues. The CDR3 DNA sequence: TGTGCCTGGAGTGCAAAGGCGGCAGGGGGCAACTATGGCTACACCTTC. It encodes CAWSAKAAGGNYGYTF.

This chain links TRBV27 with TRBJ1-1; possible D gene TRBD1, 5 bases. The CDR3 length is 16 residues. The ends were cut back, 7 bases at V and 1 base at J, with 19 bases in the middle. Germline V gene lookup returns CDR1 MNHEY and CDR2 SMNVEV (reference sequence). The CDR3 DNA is TGTGCCAGCACATCCAGGAGCGGGGGGGGGAACACTGAAGCTTTCTTT. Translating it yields CASTSRSGGGNTEAFF.

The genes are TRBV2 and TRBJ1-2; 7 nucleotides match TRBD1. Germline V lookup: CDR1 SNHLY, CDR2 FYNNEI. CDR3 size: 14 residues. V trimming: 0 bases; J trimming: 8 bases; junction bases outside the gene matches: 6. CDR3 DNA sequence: TGTGCCAGCAGTGAAGCGCACAGGGGAGGCGGCTACACCTTC. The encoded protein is CASSEAHRGGGYTF.

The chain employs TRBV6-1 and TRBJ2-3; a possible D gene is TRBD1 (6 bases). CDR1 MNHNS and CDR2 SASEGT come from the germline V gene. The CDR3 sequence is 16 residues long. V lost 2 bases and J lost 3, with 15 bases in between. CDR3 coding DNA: TGTGCCAGCAGTGAATATGTGGGGGCGCGTACAGATACGCAGTATTTT. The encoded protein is CASSEYVGARTDTQYF.

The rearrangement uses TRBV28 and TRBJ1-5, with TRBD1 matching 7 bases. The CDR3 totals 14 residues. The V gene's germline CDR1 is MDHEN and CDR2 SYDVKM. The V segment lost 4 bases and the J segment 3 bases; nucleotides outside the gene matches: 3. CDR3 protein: CASSSTGNNQPQHF. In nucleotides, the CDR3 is TGTGCCAGCAGTTCGACAGGGAACAATCAGCCCCAGCATTTT.

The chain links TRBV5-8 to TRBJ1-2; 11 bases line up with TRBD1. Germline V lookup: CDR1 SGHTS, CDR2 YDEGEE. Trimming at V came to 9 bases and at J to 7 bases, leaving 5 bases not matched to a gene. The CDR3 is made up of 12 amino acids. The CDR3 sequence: CAKPGQGVGYTF. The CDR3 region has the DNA TGTGCCAAACCGGGACAGGGGGTTGGCTACACCTTC.

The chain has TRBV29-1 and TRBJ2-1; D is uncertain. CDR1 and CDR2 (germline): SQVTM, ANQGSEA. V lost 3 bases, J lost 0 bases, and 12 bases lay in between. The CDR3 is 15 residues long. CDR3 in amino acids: CSVDGDISSYNEQFF. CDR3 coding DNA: TGCAGCGTTGATGGCGACATAAGCTCCTACAATGAGCAGTTCTTC.

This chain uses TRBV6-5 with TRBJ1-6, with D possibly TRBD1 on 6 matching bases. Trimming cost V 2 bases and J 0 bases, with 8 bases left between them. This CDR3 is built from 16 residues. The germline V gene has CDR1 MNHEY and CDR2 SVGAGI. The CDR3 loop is CASSYTGSSYNSPLHF. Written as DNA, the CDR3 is TGTGCCAGCAGTTACACAGGGAGCTCCTATAATTCACCCCTCCACTTT.